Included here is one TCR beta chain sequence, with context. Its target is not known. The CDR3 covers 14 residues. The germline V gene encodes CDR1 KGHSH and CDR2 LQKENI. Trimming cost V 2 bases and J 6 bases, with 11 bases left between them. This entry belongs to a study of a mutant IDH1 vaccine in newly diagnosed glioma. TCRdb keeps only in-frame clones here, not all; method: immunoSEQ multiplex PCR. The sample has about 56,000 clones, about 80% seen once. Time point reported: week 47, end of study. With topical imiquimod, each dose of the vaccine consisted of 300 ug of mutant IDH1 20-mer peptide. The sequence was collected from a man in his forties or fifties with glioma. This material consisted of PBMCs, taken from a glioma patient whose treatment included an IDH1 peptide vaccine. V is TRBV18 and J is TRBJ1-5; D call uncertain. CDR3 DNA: TGTGCCAGCTCACCATCCGGGGTAGGTCAGCCCCAGCATTTT. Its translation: CASSPSGVGQPQHF.